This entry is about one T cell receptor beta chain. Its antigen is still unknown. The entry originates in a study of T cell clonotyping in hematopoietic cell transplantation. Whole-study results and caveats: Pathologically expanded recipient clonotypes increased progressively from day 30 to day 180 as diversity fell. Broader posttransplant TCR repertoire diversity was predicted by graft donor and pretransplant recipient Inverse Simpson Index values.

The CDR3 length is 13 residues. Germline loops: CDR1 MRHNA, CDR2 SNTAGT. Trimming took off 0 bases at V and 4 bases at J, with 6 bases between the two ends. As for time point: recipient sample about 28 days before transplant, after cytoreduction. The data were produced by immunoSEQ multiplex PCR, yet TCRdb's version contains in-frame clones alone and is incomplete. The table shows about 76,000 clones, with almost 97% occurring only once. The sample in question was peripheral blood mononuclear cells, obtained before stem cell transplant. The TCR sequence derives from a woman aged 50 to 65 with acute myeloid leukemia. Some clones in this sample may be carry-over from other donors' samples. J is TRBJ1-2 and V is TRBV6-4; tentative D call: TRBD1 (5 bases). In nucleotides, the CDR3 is TGTGCCAGCAGTGACTCGGGGCGCTATGGCTACACCTTC. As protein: CASSDSGRYGYTF.